This TCR beta chain was recorded in a study of blood T cell repertoires in COVID-19. Across the whole study: The samples span acute and convalescent COVID-19 from the United States, Italy and Spain.

This study enrolled people aged about 18 to 100 from 24 US geographic areas. All recovered Cohort 3 donors got two negative PCRs, got clearance, or saw symptom resolution. The repertoire was sequenced with immunoSEQ multiplex PCR; TCRdb's copy has only in-frame clones and lacks some. The data hold around 150,000 clones, with 82% observed a single time. Sequenced: PBMCs or T cells enriched from blood (not recorded which). This TCR was recovered from a man aged 45-60 years who had recovered from COVID-19.

DNA for the CDR3: TGTGCCAGCGGCCGGACAGGCGCCTATCAGCCCCAGCATTTT. Translating it yields CASGRTGAYQPQHF. The V gene is TRBV6-5, the J gene TRBJ1-5, with TRBD1 matching over 7 bases. Unmatched junction bases numbered 9, after V lost 8 bases and J lost 5 bases. In germline, CDR1 is MNHEY, CDR2 SVGAGI. This CDR3 has 14 amino acids.